The entry below gives a single T cell receptor (beta chain) sequence along with its context. Germline V gene data show CDR1 as SGHTA and CDR2 as FQGTGA. V was clipped by 3 bases and J by 0 bases, with 9 bases between them. This CDR3 comprises 15 residues. The PCR had 60 Vbeta and 13 Jbeta primers. Libraries were prepared by immunoSEQ multiplex PCR; TCRdb keeps only in-frame clonotypes and omits some of them. Its clone listing holds about 130,000 clones. The data were obtained in a study of cytomegalovirus exposure and HLA in healthy donors. V is TRBV7-3 and J is TRBJ2-1; D is ambiguous. The material sequenced was PBMCs. The source of this sequence is a woman aged 40 to 49 in good health and CMV-seropositive. CDR3 nucleotide sequence: TGTGCCAGCAGCTTGACTGGTAGCTCCTACAATGAGCAGTTCTTC. Protein: CASSLTGSSYNEQFF.